The 15 T cell receptor beta chains below were found in one sample sequenced in a study of T-cell memory formation after mild COVID-19. TCRdb recomputed calls from the 5' RACE reads with MiXCR, one row per CDR3 protein. This table holds approximately 350,000 distinct CDR3 sequences, around 28% found once. Sequenced sample: PBMCs or a T cell subset sorted from them (not recorded which). Receptors originate from an adult woman who had mild COVID-19 (a few samples of this study predate the infection). Cell type and time point are not known.

This clonotype was detected only a few times. The chain links TRBV6-2 or TRBV6-3 to TRBJ2-1; the match to TRBD1 covers 9 bases. The V gene end was trimmed by 6 bases and the J gene end by 3 bases; junction bases not matched to a gene: 9. This CDR3 contains 16 residues. CDR1 and CDR2 (germline): MNHEY, SVGEGT. The CDR3 nucleotides read TGTGCCAGCAGAAAATTACTGGGACAGGGCTACAATGAGCAGTTCTTC. Translating gives CASRKLLGQGYNEQFF.

The chain has TRBV5-4 and TRBJ2-3; a weak D match, TRBD2 (6 bases). The CDR3 has 14 amino acids. CDR1 and CDR2 from the germline V gene are SGHNT and YYREEE (reference sequence). V was clipped by 4 bases and J by 6 bases, with 15 bases between them. The CDR3, as DNA: TGTGCCAGCAGCCGGGACTTTACTGCGGATACGCAGTATTTT. Its protein is CASSRDFTADTQYF.

This clonotype has only a few counts. This chain uses TRBV20-1 with TRBJ2-1; perhaps TRBD1 as D (6 bases). CDR3 length: 13 amino acids. The germline CDR1 and CDR2 sequences are DFQATT and SNEGSKA (reference sequence). The CDR3 region is CAPHRVQNGEQFF. CDR3 sequence (DNA): TGCGCTCCCCACAGGGTTCAAAATGGTGAGCAGTTCTTC.

This clonotype turned up a few times. The V call is TRBV13, the J call TRBJ2-4; no clear D. Germline V CDR1 and CDR2: PRHDT, FYEKMQ (reference sequence). The CDR3 runs to 14 residues. With 4 bases removed from V and 0 bases from J, the gap between germline ends came to 7 bases. CDR3 nucleotides: TGTGCCAGCAGCTCTATACTAGCCAAAAACATTCAGTACTTC. This translates into CASSSILAKNIQYF.

The V call is TRBV30, the J call TRBJ2-2, with 9 positions matching TRBD1. CDR3 length: 14 amino acids. Germline V gene lookup returns CDR1 GTSNPN and CDR2 SVGIG (reference sequence). The V and J ends lost 2 bases and 9 bases, in that order; junction bases with no gene match: 7. The DNA of the CDR3 is TGTGCCTGGAGTTTTGGGACAGGGATCCGGGAGCTGTTTTTT. Translation gives CAWSFGTGIRELFF. Looking up the rest from reference TRBV30 and TRBJ2-2 gives the full variable domain: SQTIHQWPATLVQPVGSPLSLECTVEGTSNPNLYWYRQAAGRGLQLLFYSVGIGQISSEVPQNLSASRPQDRQFILSSKKLLLSDSGFYLCAWSFGTGIRELFFGEGSRLTVL.

This rearrangement joins TRBV6-5 to TRBJ2-1; D gene ambiguous. V was trimmed by 6 bases and J by 7 bases, leaving 7 bases between them. The CDR3 is made up of 11 amino acids. Germline V CDR1 and CDR2: MNHEY, SVGAGI. The DNA for the CDR3 is TGTGCCAGCAGGGGGATTAATGAGCAGTTCTTC. This encodes CASRGINEQFF.

The chain combines TRBV20-1 with TRBJ2-7; D is undetermined. Germline CDR1 DFQATT, CDR2 SNEGSKA (reference sequence). The CDR3 spans 13 residues. V gave up 6 bases and J gave up 1 base, with 13 bases separating them. In nucleotides, the CDR3 is TGCAGTGCGAAACGGCACCTATCCTACGAGCAGTACTTC. As protein: CSAKRHLSYEQYF.

The chain couples TRBV24-1 to TRBJ2-1; TRBD1 agrees at 7 bases. The CDR3 has 17 residues. Per the germline V gene, CDR1 is KGHDR and CDR2 is SFDVKD. V lost 5 bases and J lost 0; bases outside the gene matches: 9. The CDR3 DNA follows: TGTGCCACCAGTGCCCACAGGGGATTTGGCTCCTACAATGAGCAGTTCTTC. This gives the protein CATSAHRGFGSYNEQFF.

This clonotype appeared a few times. The chain couples TRBV7-2 to TRBJ1-6; possibly TRBD1 for D (5 bases). The V gene lost 1 base and the J gene lost 5 bases, with 9 bases spanning the gap. The CDR3 length is 15 residues. The germline V gene encodes CDR1 SGHTA and CDR2 FQGNSA. The CDR3 DNA reads TGTGCCAGCAGCTTAGTGGGGGGGGATAATTCACCCCTCCACTTT. Translation gives CASSLVGGDNSPLHF. Full variable domain (remainder filled in from reference TRBV7-2 and TRBJ1-6): GAGVSQSPSNKVTEKGKDVELRCDPISGHTALYWYRQSLGQGLEFLIYFQGNSAPDKSGLPSDRFSAERTGGSVSTLTIQRTQQEDSAVYLCASSLVGGDNSPLHFGNGTRLTVT.

The chain has TRBV5-1 and TRBJ2-5; D might be TRBD2 (5 bases). V shed 1 base and J shed 7 bases, with 14 bases lying between them. Germline values: CDR1 SGHRS, CDR2 YFSETQ. CDR3 length: 14 amino acids. For the CDR3, the DNA is TGCGCCAGCAGCTTGTACACCTCGGGGAGGACCCAGTACTTC. It yields the protein CASSLYTSGRTQYF.

This clonotype was recorded a few times. The chain joins TRBV7-9 to TRBJ1-2; 7 nucleotides match TRBD1. This CDR3 region has 13 residues. Germline CDR1 is SEHNR and CDR2 is FQNEAQ (reference sequence). V trimming: 5 bases; J trimming: 8 bases; junction bases outside the gene matches: 8. CDR3 amino acids: CASSPRQGGGYTF. Here the CDR3 DNA reads TGTGCCAGCAGCCCGCGACAGGGAGGAGGCTACACCTTC.

V is TRBV9 and J is TRBJ1-6; 7 bases agree with TRBD1. The trim removed 2 bases at V and 7 bases at J, leaving 6 bases unmatched. The germline gives CDR1 SGDLS, CDR2 YYNGEE. The CDR3 covers 15 residues. In DNA form, the CDR3 reads TGTGCCAGCAGCGTCGACAGGGATGGAAATTCACCCCTCCACTTT. It translates to CASSVDRDGNSPLHF.

The chain couples TRBV12-3 or TRBV12-4 to TRBJ2-1, with TRBD2 matching over 10 bases. The CDR3 has 15 residues. V shed 6 bases and J 4 bases; nucleotides not matched to a gene: 6. CDR3 loop: CASSEGTSAYNEQFF. DNA for the CDR3: TGTGCCAGCAGCGAGGGGACTAGCGCTTACAATGAGCAGTTCTTC.

This clonotype was counted between two and nine times. At one end, the junction sequence differs from germline, possibly due to a read error. The V gene is TRBV5-6, the J gene TRBJ2-7, with D perhaps being TRBD1 or TRBD2 (5 bases each). Germline V gene data show CDR1 as SGHDT and CDR2 as YYEEEE. This CDR3 contains 11 residues. The CDR3 DNA sequence: TGTGCCAGCAGCTTGGTGGGGGAGCAGCACTTC. The encoded protein is CASSLVGEQHF.

This clonotype came up once. V is TRBV10-3 and J is TRBJ1-2; maybe TRBD1 (6 bases). Germline-derived CDR1 and CDR2 are ENHRY and SYGVKD. The V end was cut by 3 bases, the J end by 8 bases, with 10 bases between. This CDR3 is built from 12 residues. The CDR3 nucleotides read TGTGCCATCAGTGATCACAGGGACGGCTACACCTTC. Translation: CAISDHRDGYTF.